This T cell receptor (beta chain) was retrieved from a study of shared clonotypes between healthy human individuals. General study findings and limits: Though the depth was large, rarefaction showed that sorted-subset sequencing was incomplete.

As regards this clone: Its cognate antigen is unknown.

Data came from immunoSEQ multiplex PCR; TCRdb stores just in-frame clones and leaves some out. Found here are approximately 980,000 clones, 76% of them singletons; the top ten hold approximately 1.5%. The TCR sequence derives from a man between 18 and 29 years old in good health. The sample comprised memory CD4+ T cells sorted from blood. Subset indicated: CD45RA-negative fraction.

The CDR3 is CASRLAGLAGVTDTQYF. CDR3 DNA sequence: TGTGCAAGTCGCTTAGCGGGACTAGCGGGAGTTACAGATACGCAGTATTTT. The genes are TRBV12-2 and TRBJ2-3; TRBD2, the table's D call, was not compared with the DNA. TRBV12-2 is shown as a pseudogene. There are 17 residues in the CDR3.